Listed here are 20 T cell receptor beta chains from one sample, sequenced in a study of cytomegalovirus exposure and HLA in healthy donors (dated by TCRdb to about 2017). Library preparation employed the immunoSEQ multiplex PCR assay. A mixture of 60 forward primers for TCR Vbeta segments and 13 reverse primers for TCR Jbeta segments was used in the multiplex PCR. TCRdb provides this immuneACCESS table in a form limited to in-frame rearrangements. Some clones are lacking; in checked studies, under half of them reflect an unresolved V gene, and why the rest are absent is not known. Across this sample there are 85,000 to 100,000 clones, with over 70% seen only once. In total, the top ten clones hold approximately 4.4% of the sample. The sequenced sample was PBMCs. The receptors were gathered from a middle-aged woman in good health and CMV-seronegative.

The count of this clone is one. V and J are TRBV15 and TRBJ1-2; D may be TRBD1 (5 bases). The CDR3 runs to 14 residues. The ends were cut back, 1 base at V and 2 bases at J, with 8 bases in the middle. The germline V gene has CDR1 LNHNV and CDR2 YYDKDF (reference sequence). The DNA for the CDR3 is TGTGCCACCAGCAGAGGGAAGGGGAACTATGGCTACACCTTC. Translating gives CATSRGKGNYGYTF.

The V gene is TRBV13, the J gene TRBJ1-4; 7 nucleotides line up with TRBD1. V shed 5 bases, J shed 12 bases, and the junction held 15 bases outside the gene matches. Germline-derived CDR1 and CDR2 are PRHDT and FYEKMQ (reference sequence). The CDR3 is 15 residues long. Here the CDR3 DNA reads TGTGCCAGCAGCATCAACAGGGGCCTCGTAGGGGAACTGTTTTTT. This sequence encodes CASSINRGLVGELFF.

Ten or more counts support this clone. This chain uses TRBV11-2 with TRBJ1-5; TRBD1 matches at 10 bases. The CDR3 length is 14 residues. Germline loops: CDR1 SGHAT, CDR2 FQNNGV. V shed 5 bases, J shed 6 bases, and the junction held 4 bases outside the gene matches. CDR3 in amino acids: CASSPGTGAQPQHF. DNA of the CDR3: TGTGCCAGCAGCCCCGGGACAGGGGCTCAGCCCCAGCATTTT.

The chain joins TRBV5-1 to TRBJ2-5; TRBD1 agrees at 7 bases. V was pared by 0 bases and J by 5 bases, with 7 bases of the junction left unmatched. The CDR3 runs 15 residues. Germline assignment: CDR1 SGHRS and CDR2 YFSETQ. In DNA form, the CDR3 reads TGCGCCAGCAGCTTGGTAGGGGGCCCCCAGGAGACCCAGTACTTC. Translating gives CASSLVGGPQETQYF.

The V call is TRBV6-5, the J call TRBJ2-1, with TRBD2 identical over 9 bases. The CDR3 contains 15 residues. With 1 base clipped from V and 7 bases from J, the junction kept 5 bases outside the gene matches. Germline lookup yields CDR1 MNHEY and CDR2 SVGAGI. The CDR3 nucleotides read TGTGCCAGCAGTTACTTTCTAGCGGGGAAGAATGAGCAGTTCTTC. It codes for CASSYFLAGKNEQFF.

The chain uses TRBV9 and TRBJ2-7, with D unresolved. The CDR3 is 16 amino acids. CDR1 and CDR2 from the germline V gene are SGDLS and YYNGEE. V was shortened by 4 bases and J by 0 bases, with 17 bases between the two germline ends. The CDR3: CASSLEDSTYSYEQYF. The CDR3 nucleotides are TGTGCCAGCAGCTTAGAAGACTCGACCTACTCCTACGAGCAGTACTTC.

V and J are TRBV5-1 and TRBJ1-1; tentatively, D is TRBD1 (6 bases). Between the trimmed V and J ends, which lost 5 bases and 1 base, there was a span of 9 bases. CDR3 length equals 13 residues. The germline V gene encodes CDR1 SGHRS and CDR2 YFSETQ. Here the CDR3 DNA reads TGCGCCAGCAGAGAACAGGGGAACACTGAAGCTTTCTTT. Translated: CASREQGNTEAFF. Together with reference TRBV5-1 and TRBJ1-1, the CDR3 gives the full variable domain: KAGVTQTPRYLIKTRGQQVTLSCSPISGHRSVSWYQQTPGQGLQFLFEYFSETQRNKGNFPGRFSGRQFSNSRSEMNVSTLELGDSALYLCASREQGNTEAFFGQGTRLTVV.

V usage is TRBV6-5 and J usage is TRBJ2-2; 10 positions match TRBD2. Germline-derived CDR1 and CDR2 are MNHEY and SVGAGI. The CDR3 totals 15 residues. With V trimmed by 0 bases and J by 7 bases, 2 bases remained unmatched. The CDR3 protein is CASSYSLAGVGELFF. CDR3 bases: TGTGCCAGCAGTTACTCGCTAGCGGGGGTCGGGGAGCTGTTTTTT.

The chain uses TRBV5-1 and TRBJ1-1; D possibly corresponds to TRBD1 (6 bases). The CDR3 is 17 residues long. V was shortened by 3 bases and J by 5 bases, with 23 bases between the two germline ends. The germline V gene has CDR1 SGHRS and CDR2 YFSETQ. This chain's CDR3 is CASSWSELGALRTEAFF. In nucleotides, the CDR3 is TGCGCCAGCAGCTGGAGCGAGTTGGGGGCCCTGAGGACTGAAGCTTTCTTT.

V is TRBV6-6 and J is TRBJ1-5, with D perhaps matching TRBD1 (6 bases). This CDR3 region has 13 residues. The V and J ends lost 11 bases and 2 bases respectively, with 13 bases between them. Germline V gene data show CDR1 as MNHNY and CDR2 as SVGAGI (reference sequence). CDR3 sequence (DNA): TGTGCCGGACACAGGGACCGCAATCAGCCCCAGCATTTT. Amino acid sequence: CAGHRDRNQPQHF.

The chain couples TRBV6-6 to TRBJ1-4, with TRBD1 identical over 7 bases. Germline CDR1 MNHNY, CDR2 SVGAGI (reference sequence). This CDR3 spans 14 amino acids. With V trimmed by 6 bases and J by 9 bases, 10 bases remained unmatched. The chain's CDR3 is CASSPTGVDQKLFF. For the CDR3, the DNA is TGTGCCAGCAGCCCTACAGGGGTAGATCAAAAACTGTTTTTT.

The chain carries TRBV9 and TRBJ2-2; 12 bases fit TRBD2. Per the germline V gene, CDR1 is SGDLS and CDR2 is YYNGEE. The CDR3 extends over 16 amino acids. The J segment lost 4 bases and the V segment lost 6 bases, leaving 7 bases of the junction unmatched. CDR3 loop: CASNHGLAGFTGELFF. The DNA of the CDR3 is TGTGCCAGCAACCATGGACTAGCGGGGTTCACCGGGGAGCTGTTTTTT.

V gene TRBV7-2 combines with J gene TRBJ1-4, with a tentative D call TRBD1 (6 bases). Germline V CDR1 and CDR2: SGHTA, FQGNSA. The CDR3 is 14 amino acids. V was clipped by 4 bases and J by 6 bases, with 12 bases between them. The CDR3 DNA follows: TGTGCCAGCAGCTCAGGGGCCAAATATGAAAAACTGTTTTTT. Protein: CASSSGAKYEKLFF.

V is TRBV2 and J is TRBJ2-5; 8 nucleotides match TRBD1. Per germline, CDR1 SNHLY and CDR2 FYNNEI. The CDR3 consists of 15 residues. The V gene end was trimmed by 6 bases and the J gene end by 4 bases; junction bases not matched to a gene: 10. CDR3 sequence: CASRSQGAVGETQYF. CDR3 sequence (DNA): TGTGCCAGCAGATCGCAGGGGGCGGTGGGAGAGACCCAGTACTTC.

In DNA, the CDR3 is TGTGCCAGCAGCCAAGCATACACTGAAGCTTTCTTT. Translated: CASSQAYTEAFF. V gene TRBV14 combines with J gene TRBJ1-1, with no clear D. V lost 1 base and J 3 bases, leaving 3 bases between the germline ends. This CDR3 has 12 amino acids. Per germline, CDR1 SGHDN and CDR2 FVKESK.

Here the CDR3 DNA reads TGCAGCGTTTTGGCCCCAGCGAGCAACACTGAAGCTTTCTTT. Its protein is CSVLAPASNTEAFF. The V gene is TRBV29-1, the J gene TRBJ1-1, with no clear D. The CDR3 is 14 residues long. Trimming shortened V by 5 bases and J by 2 bases, and 15 bases separated the two germline ends. Germline CDR1 SQVTM, CDR2 ANQGSEA.

The CDR3 here is CASSGTGGIAEAFF. As DNA, the CDR3 is TGTGCCAGCAGCGGGACAGGGGGTATAGCTGAAGCTTTCTTT. The rearrangement uses TRBV9 and TRBJ1-1, with 10 nucleotides matching TRBD1. This CDR3 is 14 amino acids long. Germline V CDR1 and CDR2: SGDLS, YYNGEE. Trimming took 3 bases from V and 6 from J; bases not matched to a gene: 5.

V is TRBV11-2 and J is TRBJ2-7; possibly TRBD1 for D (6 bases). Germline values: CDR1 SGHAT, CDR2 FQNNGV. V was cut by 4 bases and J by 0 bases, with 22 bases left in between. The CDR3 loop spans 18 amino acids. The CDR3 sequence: CASSSGHFGTPNSYEQYF. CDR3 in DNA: TGTGCCAGCAGCTCCGGACATTTCGGGACACCGAACTCCTACGAGCAGTACTTC.

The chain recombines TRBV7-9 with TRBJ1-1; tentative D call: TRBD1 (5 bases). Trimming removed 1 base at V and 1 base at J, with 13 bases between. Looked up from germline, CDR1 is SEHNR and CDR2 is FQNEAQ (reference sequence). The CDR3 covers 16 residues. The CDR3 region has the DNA TGTGCCAGCAGCTTAGTTGGGCAGGGCAGGAACACTGAAGCTTTCTTT. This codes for CASSLVGQGRNTEAFF.

For the CDR3, the DNA is TGTGCCAGCAGCCAAGGGACAAACGAGCAGTACTTC. Protein sequence: CASSQGTNEQYF. The chain is built from TRBV7-9 and TRBJ2-7; TRBD1 is a possible D gene (6 bases). The germline V gene encodes CDR1 SEHNR and CDR2 FQNEAQ (reference sequence). CDR3 size: 12 residues. V shed 5 bases and J shed 5 bases, with 10 bases lying between them.